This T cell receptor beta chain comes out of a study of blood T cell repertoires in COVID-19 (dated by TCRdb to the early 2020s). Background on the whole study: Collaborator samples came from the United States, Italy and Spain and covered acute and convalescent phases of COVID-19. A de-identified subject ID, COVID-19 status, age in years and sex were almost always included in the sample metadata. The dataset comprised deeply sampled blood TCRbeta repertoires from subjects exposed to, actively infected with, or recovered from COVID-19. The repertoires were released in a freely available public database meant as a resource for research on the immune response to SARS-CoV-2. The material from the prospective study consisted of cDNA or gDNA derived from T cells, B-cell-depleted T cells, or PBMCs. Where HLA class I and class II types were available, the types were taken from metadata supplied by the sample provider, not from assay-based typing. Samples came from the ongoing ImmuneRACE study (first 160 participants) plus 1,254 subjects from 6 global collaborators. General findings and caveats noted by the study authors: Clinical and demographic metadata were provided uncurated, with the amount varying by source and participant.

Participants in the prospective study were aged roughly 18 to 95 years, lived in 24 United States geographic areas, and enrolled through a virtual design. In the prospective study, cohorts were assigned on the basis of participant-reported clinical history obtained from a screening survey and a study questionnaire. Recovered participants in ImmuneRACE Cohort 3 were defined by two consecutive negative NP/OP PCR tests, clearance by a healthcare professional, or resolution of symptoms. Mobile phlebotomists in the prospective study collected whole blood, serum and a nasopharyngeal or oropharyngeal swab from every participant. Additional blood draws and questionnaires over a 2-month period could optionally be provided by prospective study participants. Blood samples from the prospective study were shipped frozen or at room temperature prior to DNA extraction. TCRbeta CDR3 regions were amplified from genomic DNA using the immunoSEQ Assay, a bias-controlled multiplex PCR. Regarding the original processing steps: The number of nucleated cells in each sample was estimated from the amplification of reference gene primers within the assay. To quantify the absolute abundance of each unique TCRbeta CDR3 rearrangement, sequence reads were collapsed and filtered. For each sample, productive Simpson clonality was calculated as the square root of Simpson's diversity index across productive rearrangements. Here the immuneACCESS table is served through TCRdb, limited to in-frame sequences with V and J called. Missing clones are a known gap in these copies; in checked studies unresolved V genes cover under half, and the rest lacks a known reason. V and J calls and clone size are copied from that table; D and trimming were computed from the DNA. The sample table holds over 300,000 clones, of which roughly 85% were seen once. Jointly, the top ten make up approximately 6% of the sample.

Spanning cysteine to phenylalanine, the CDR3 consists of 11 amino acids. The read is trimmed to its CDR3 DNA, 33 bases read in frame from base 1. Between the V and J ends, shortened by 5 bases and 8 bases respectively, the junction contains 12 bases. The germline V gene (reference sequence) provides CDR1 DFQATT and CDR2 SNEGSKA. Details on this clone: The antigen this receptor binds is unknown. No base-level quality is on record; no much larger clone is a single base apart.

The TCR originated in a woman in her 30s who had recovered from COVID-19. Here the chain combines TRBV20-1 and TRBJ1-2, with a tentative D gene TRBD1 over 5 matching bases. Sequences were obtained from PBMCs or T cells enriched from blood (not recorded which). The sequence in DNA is TGCAGTGCTTGGGGGGATCAGGGCTACACCTTC. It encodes CSAWGDQGYTF.